This entry is about one T cell receptor beta chain. Its cognate antigen is unknown. The data derive from a study of OX40 agonist ivuxolimab in advanced cancers. The overall study: Given to patients was ivuxolimab, an agonistic anti-OX40 (CD134) antibody. General study points: Expanded peripheral T-cell antigen specificity went undetermined.

Profiled with immunoSEQ multiplex PCR; TCRdb holds only in-frame clones, not every one. The sample lists 60,000 to 70,000 clones; about 91% were seen once. V dropped 1 base and J dropped 0 bases, with 7 bases sitting between them. The CDR3 covers 15 residues. CDR1 and CDR2 from the germline V gene are MNHNY and SVGAGI (reference sequence). The TCR comes from an adult with an advanced solid tumor such as melanoma, head and neck, liver or kidney cancer. J is TRBJ2-1 and V is TRBV6-6; D is perhaps TRBD1 (6 bases). This specimen consisted of CD4+ or CD8+ T cells sorted from blood, obtained in a trial of the OX40 agonist ivuxolimab. The CDR3 coding sequence is TGTGCCAGCAGTTACTTGGACAGCTCCTACAATGAGCAGTTCTTC. Encoded protein: CASSYLDSSYNEQFF.